The 17 T cell receptor beta chains reported below all come from one sample, sequenced in a study of cytomegalovirus exposure and HLA in healthy donors. The PCR was carried out with 60 Vbeta primers and 13 Jbeta primers. Profiling relied on immunoSEQ multiplex PCR, and the TCRdb table lists in-frame clones only, not all of them. The table includes roughly 99,000 clones, 82% detected once. Sequenced input: PBMCs. Source of these receptors: a man aged 25-45 years in good health and CMV-seropositive.

The V and J genes are TRBV6-5 and TRBJ1-2, with TRBD1 matching over 9 bases. The V gene's germline CDR1 is MNHEY and CDR2 SVGAGI. Trimming at V came to 6 bases and at J to 4 bases, leaving 6 bases not matched to a gene. CDR3 length: 14 amino acids. This CDR3 is CASRLPGQGYGYTF. CDR3 nucleotides: TGTGCCAGCAGGCTCCCGGGACAGGGCTATGGCTACACCTTC.

In this sample, this clone turned up a few times. V and J are TRBV6-4 and TRBJ1-2; 8 nucleotides match TRBD1. The CDR3 extends over 14 amino acids. Germline values: CDR1 MRHNA, CDR2 SNTAGT. V was clipped by 5 bases and J by 7 bases; unmatched bases: 9. In nucleotides, the CDR3 is TGTGCCAGCAGTCCGGACAGGGCGTCTGGTGGCTACACCTTC. It specifies CASSPDRASGGYTF.

CDR3 sequence: CASSYTGGMNTEAFF. The CDR3 DNA is TGTGCCAGCAGTTACACAGGGGGCATGAACACTGAAGCTTTCTTT. The gene calls are TRBV6-5 and TRBJ1-1; TRBD1 agrees at 9 bases. CDR1 is MNHEY, CDR2 SVGAGI, per germline. There are 15 residues in the CDR3. Trimming took 2 bases from V and 0 from J; bases not matched to a gene: 1.

The table lists this clone with a count of one. The chain joins TRBV5-4 to TRBJ2-7, with a possible D match to TRBD2 (5 bases). This CDR3 spans 15 amino acids. Per germline, CDR1 SGHNT and CDR2 YYREEE (reference sequence). With 6 bases removed from V and 1 base from J, the gap between germline ends came to 17 bases. DNA of the CDR3: TGTGCCAGCACCATAGGAGGACGGAGGTCCTACGAGCAGTACTTC. It is translated as CASTIGGRRSYEQYF.

The genes are TRBV7-9 and TRBJ1-3; 9 bases agree with TRBD1. This CDR3 spans 16 amino acids. After removal of 5 bases from V and 4 bases from J, the junction contained 9 bases not matched to a gene. Germline CDR1 and CDR2: SEHNR and FQNEAQ (reference sequence). The CDR3 sequence is CASSPLGQGKGNTIYF. The CDR3 bases are TGTGCCAGCAGCCCGCTGGGACAGGGAAAGGGAAACACCATATATTTT.

The chain recombines TRBV5-1 with TRBJ2-3; possible D gene TRBD2, 6 bases. V was clipped by 0 bases and J by 0 bases, with 11 bases between them. Germline loops: CDR1 SGHRS, CDR2 YFSETQ. This CDR3 contains 16 residues. The chain's CDR3 is CASSLGVGGSTDTQYF. The CDR3 region has the DNA TGCGCCAGCAGCTTGGGAGTGGGGGGAAGCACAGATACGCAGTATTTT.

This clone has a handful of counts. The chain recombines TRBV2 with TRBJ1-5; possibly TRBD1 for D (6 bases). CDR3 length: 14 amino acids. Germline V gene data show CDR1 as SNHLY and CDR2 as FYNNEI. Trimming took 1 base from V and 6 from J, leaving 10 bases between them. The CDR3: CASSEGGPIQPQHF. The CDR3 coding sequence is TGTGCCAGCAGTGAAGGGGGGCCTATTCAGCCCCAGCATTTT. Complete variable domain (other parts from reference TRBV2 and TRBJ1-5): EPEVTQTPSHQVTQMGQEVILRCVPISNHLYFYWYRQILGQKVEFLVSFYNNEISEKSEIFDDQFSVERPDGSNFTLKIRSTKLEDSAMYFCASSEGGPIQPQHFGDGTRLSIL.

The gene calls are TRBV7-9 and TRBJ2-7; 7 bases align to TRBD1. Per the germline V gene, CDR1 is SEHNR and CDR2 is FQNEAQ (reference sequence). The V segment lost 5 bases and the J segment 3 bases; nucleotides outside the gene matches: 13. This CDR3 is 16 amino acids long. CDR3 in amino acids: CASSPLGIGTVYEQYF. The CDR3, as DNA: TGTGCCAGCAGCCCCCTAGGCATCGGGACAGTCTACGAGCAGTACTTC. Based on the CDR3 plus reference TRBV7-9 and TRBJ2-7, the full variable domain is DTGVSQNPRHKITKRGQNVTFRCDPISEHNRLYWYRQTLGQGPEFLTYFQNEAQLEKSRLLSDRFSAERPKGSFSTLEIQRTEQGDSAMYLCASSPLGIGTVYEQYFGPGTRLTVT.

CDR3 bases: TGCGCCAGCAGCCCGGCCGACAGTCAAGATACGCAGTATTTT. It encodes CASSPADSQDTQYF. The chain recombines TRBV5-1 with TRBJ2-3, with D possibly TRBD1 on 5 matching bases. Trimming removed 4 bases at V and 5 bases at J, with 14 bases between. Germline V lookup: CDR1 SGHRS, CDR2 YFSETQ. The CDR3 loop spans 14 amino acids.

The genes are TRBV6-1 and TRBJ1-2; D is perhaps TRBD1 (5 bases). The CDR3 length is 15 residues. Trimming cost V 4 bases and J 4 bases, with 16 bases left between them. CDR1 is MNHNS and CDR2 is SASEGT in the germline V gene. CDR3 amino acids: CASSGQGTVGYGYTF. The CDR3, as DNA: TGTGCCAGCAGTGGGCAGGGTACAGTCGGCTATGGCTACACCTTC.

The V and J genes are TRBV21-1 and TRBJ2-3; the table calls TRBD2, which could not be checked here. TRBV21-1 is shown as a pseudogene. The CDR3 has 16 amino acids. The CDR3 is CASSERTSGATDTQYF. DNA of the CDR3: TGTGCCAGCAGCGAGAGGACTAGCGGGGCCACAGATACGCAGTATTTT.

V is TRBV6-1 and J is TRBJ1-2; 7 bases are a match to TRBD1. CDR3 size: 13 residues. The V and J ends lost 6 bases and 2 bases, in that order; junction bases with no gene match: 3. Germline CDR1 is MNHNS and CDR2 is SASEGT. As DNA, the CDR3 is TGTGCCAGCAGACTGGGACAGAACTATGGCTACACCTTC. This sequence encodes CASRLGQNYGYTF.

The table lists this clone with a count of one. The rearrangement uses TRBV13 and TRBJ2-3; TRBD2 aligns across 13 bases. Germline values: CDR1 PRHDT, CDR2 FYEKMQ (reference sequence). The CDR3 runs to 16 residues. J gave up 4 bases and V 5 bases, and 6 bases lay outside the gene matches. The CDR3 reads CASSLTSGGASDTQYF. The CDR3, as DNA: TGTGCCAGCAGCCTTACTAGCGGGGGGGCTTCAGATACGCAGTATTTT.

The chain carries TRBV7-8 and TRBJ2-3; 8 bases agree with TRBD2. CDR1 SGHVS and CDR2 FQNEAQ come from the germline V gene. V lost 5 bases, J lost 6 bases, and 19 bases stayed unmatched. CDR3 length: 18 amino acids. The CDR3: CASSRGGFGVAGLDTQYF. The CDR3 DNA reads as TGTGCCAGCAGCCGGGGGGGCTTCGGGGTAGCGGGGTTGGATACGCAGTATTTT.

This clone was counted a few times. The rearrangement joins TRBV5-4 to TRBJ1-3; TRBD1 might be the D (6 bases). The CDR3 covers 16 residues. The germline V gene encodes CDR1 SGHNT and CDR2 YYREEE (reference sequence). Deletions cut 0 bases from V and 1 base from J, with 11 bases between. The CDR3: CASSLARGNSGNTIYF. The DNA for the CDR3 is TGTGCCAGCAGCTTGGCTAGGGGGAATTCTGGAAACACCATATATTTT.

This chain links TRBV7-9 with TRBJ1-3; no reliable D call. Germline V gives CDR1 SEHNR, CDR2 FQNEAQ (reference sequence). V was shortened by 1 base and J by 4 bases, with 8 bases between the two germline ends. The CDR3 spans 14 residues. CDR3 coding DNA: TGTGCCAGCAGCTTAGGGAGGGCGGGAAACACCATATATTTT. This encodes CASSLGRAGNTIYF.

This clone was picked up a small number of times. The V call is TRBV5-5, the J call TRBJ1-3, with no clear D. The CDR3 has 17 amino acids. The V gene lost 2 bases and the J gene lost 0 bases, with 15 bases spanning the gap. Germline assignment: CDR1 SGHKS and CDR2 YYEKEE (reference sequence). Written as DNA, the CDR3 is TGTGCCAGCAGCTTTTTCGGGTCTACGAGCTCTGGAAACACCATATATTTT. Amino acids: CASSFFGSTSSGNTIYF.